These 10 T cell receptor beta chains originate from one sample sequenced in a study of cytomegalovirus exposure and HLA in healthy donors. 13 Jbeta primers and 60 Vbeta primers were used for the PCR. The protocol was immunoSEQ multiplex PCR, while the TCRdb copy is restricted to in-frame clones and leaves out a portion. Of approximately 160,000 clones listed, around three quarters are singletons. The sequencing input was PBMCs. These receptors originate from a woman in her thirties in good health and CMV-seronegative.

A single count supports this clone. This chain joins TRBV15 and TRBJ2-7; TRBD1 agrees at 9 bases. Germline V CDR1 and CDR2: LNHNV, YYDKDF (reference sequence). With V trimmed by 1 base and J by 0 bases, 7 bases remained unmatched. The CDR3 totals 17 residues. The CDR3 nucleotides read TGTGCCACCAGCAGAGGAGCCGGGACAGGGAGCTCCTACGAGCAGTACTTC. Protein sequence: CATSRGAGTGSSYEQYF.

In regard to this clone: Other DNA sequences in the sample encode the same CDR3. This CDR3 is CASSSRTGELFF. The CDR3 coding sequence is TGTGCCAGCAGCTCCCGCACCGGGGAGCTGTTTTTT. The J gene is TRBJ2-2, the V gene TRBV13; no clear D gene. CDR1 is PRHDT, CDR2 FYEKMQ, per germline (reference sequence). V was shortened by 4 bases and J by 4 bases, with 4 bases between the two germline ends. The CDR3 sequence is 12 residues long.

This CDR3 is CASSTRTAQQETQYF. The CDR3 DNA is TGTGCCAGTAGTACCCGAACTGCACAGCAGGAGACCCAGTACTTC. The gene calls are TRBV19 and TRBJ2-5; no firm D call. CDR3 size: 15 residues. V lost 4 bases and J 5 bases, leaving 17 bases between the germline ends. CDR1 is LNHDA, CDR2 SQIVND, per germline (reference sequence).

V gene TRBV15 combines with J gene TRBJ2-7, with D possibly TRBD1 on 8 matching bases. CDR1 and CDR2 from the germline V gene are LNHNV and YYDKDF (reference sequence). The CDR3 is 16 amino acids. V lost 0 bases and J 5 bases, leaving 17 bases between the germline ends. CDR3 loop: CATSRDHRGGTNEQYF. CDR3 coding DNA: TGTGCCACCAGCAGAGATCACAGGGGGGGAACGAACGAGCAGTACTTC.

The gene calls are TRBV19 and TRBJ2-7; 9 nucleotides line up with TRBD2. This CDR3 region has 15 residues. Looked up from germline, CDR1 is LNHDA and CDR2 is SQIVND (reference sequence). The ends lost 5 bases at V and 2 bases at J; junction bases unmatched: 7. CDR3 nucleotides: TGTGCCAGTAGTGAGGACCTAGCGGGAACCTACGAGCAGTACTTC. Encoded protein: CASSEDLAGTYEQYF.

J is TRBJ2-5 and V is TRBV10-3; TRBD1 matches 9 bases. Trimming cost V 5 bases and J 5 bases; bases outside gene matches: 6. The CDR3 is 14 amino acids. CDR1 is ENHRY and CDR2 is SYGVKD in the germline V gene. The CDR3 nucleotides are TGTGCCATCAGTTATCTTGACAGGGGGGAGACCCAGTACTTC. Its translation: CAISYLDRGETQYF.

The CDR3 reads CASSLGAGQPEANYGYTF. The CDR3 region has the DNA TGTGCCAGCAGCTTAGGCGCGGGACAGCCGGAGGCTAACTATGGCTACACCTTC. V and J are TRBV7-9 and TRBJ1-2; 7 positions match TRBD1. Trimming at V came to 1 base and at J to 0 bases, leaving 11 bases not matched to a gene. From germline, CDR1 is SEHNR and CDR2 FQNEAQ (reference sequence). This CDR3 has 18 residues.

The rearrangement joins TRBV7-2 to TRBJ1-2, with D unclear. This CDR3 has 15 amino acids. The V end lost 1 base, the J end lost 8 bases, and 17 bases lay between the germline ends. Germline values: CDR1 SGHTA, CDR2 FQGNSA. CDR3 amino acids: CASSLGSGIPGGYTF. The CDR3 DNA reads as TGTGCCAGCAGCTTAGGGTCCGGGATTCCGGGGGGCTACACCTTC. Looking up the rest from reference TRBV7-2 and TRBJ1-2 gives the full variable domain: GAGVSQSPSNKVTEKGKDVELRCDPISGHTALYWYRQSLGQGLEFLIYFQGNSAPDKSGLPSDRFSAERTGGSVSTLTIQRTQQEDSAVYLCASSLGSGIPGGYTFGSGTRLTVV.

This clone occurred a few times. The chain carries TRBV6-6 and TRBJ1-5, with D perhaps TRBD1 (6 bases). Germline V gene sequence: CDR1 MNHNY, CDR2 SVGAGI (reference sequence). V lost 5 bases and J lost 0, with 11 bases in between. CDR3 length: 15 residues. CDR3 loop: CASSTGLYSNQPQHF. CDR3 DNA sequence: TGTGCCAGCAGTACAGGGCTATATAGCAATCAGCCCCAGCATTTT.

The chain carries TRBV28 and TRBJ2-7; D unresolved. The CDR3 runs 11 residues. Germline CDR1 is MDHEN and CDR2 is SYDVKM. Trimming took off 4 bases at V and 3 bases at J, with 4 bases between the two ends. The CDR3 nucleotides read TGTGCCAGCAGTTCCCTCTACGAGCAGTACTTC. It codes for CASSSLYEQYF.